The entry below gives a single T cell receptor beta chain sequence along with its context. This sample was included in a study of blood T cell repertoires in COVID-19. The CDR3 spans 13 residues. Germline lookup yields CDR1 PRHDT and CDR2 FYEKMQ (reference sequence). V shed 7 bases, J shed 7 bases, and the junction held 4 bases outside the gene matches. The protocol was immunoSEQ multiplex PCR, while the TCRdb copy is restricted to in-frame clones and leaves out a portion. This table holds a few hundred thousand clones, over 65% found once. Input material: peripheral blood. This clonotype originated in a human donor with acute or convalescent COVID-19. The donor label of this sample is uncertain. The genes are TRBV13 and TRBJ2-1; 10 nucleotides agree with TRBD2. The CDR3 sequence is CASNSGRGNEQFF. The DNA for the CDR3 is TGTGCCAGCAACAGCGGGAGGGGTAATGAGCAGTTCTTC.